These 26 T cell receptor beta chains were all obtained from the same sample, sequenced in a study of blood T cells in healthy people across ages. It was with a sample-barcoded 5' primer and a J-beta primer mix that a second PCR of about 6 to 12 cycles was run. TCRdb recomputed calls from the 5' RACE reads with MiXCR, one row per CDR3 protein. The sample lists 1.5 million to 2 million distinct CDR3 sequences; 49% were seen once. Sequenced input: blood. Source of these receptors: a woman aged 40 to 50 in good health.

The chain couples TRBV5-1 to TRBJ1-1, with 11 bases that match TRBD1. J was trimmed by 0 bases and V by 5 bases; bases with no gene match: 6. The CDR3 has 16 amino acids. In germline, CDR1 is SGHRS, CDR2 YFSETQ. CDR3 residues: CASSRTGGMVNTEAFF. The CDR3 nucleotides are TGCGCCAGCAGTCGGACAGGGGGCATGGTGAACACTGAAGCTTTCTTT.

Worth noting for this clonotype: The limits of the CDR3 on the DNA are not certain, so only TCRdb's listed CDR3 is given. The chain uses TRBV28 and TRBJ1-1; the DNA was not used to check the table's D call, TRBD1. Germline CDR1 is MDHEN and CDR2 is SYDVKM. The CDR3 length is 14 residues, termini included. The CDR3 here is CASSFGPGITEAFF.

V and J are TRBV4-3 and TRBJ2-1, with 9 bases fitting TRBD1. The CDR3 has 17 residues. Germline V gene lookup returns CDR1 LGHNA and CDR2 YSLEER. Germline trimming cut 0 bases from V and 11 bases from J; bases unmatched to any gene: 14. The CDR3 region is CASSQDKGRTGVGQQFF. The CDR3 DNA reads as TGCGCCAGCAGCCAAGATAAGGGGCGGACAGGGGTAGGGCAGCAGTTCTTC.

V is TRBV4-3 and J is TRBJ1-1, with 7 bases identical to TRBD1. Trimming at V came to 3 bases and at J to 12 bases, leaving 10 bases not matched to a gene. In germline, CDR1 is LGHNA, CDR2 YSLEER. The CDR3 is made up of 13 amino acids. In DNA, the CDR3 is TGCGCCAGCAGCCATCAGCTCGACAGGGCAACTTTCTTT. Translation: CASSHQLDRATFF.

CDR3 sequence (DNA): TGTGCCAGCAGTTTAAGGGACCCACGTTCCTACGAGCAGTACTTC. Residues: CASSLRDPRSYEQYF. The chain is built from TRBV12-3 or TRBV12-4 and TRBJ2-4; possibly TRBD1 or TRBD2 for D (5 bases each). The DNA end is more similar to TRBJ2-7, so the J call may be wrong. The CDR3 extends over 15 amino acids.

This clonotype was counted only a few times. V is TRBV5-6 and J is TRBJ2-5; 9 bases map to TRBD1. This CDR3 has 15 residues. The germline CDR1 and CDR2 sequences are SGHDT and YYEEEE. The J segment lost 3 bases and the V segment lost 4 bases, leaving 7 bases of the junction unmatched. The CDR3 here is CASSTLQGAKETQYF. The CDR3 DNA follows: TGTGCCAGCAGCACCCTACAGGGGGCTAAAGAGACCCAGTACTTC.

This clonotype was counted a few times. V and J are TRBV29-1 and TRBJ1-2; D possibly corresponds to TRBD1 (6 bases). CDR1 and CDR2 (germline): SQVTM, ANQGSEA. The V and J ends lost 0 bases and 4 bases respectively, with 24 bases between them. CDR3 size: 18 residues. CDR3 sequence: CSVEDLRGNMKGGYGYTF. The DNA of the CDR3 is TGCAGCGTTGAAGATCTGCGGGGCAATATGAAGGGGGGCTATGGCTACACCTTC.

The rearrangement joins TRBV2 to TRBJ1-6; the D is unclear. Trimming pared 7 bases from V and 9 bases from J, leaving 13 bases between. The CDR3 covers 13 residues. CDR1 is SNHLY, CDR2 FYNNEI, per germline. Here the CDR3 reads CASKEEVGSPLHF. In DNA form, the CDR3 reads TGTGCCAGCAAAGAGGAAGTAGGTTCACCCCTCCACTTT.

The chain employs TRBV4-3 and TRBJ2-7; D might be TRBD1 (5 bases). The end of the DNA fits TRBJ2-4 better, so the J call may be wrong. Germline values: CDR1 LGHNA, CDR2 YSLEER. The CDR3 has 16 amino acids. CDR3 in amino acids: CASSRTDTEAKNIQYF. CDR3 DNA: TGCGCCAGCAGCCGAACGGACACCGAAGCCAAAAACATTCAGTACTTC.

This clonotype appeared a few times. This chain's CDR3 is CASRPLRSANYGYTF. The DNA for the CDR3 is TGCGCCAGCCGACCCCTTAGATCAGCTAACTATGGCTACACCTTC. This chain uses TRBV5-1 with TRBJ1-2, with D hard to call. Trimming stripped 7 bases from V and 0 bases from J, with 16 bases between. Per the germline V gene, CDR1 is SGHRS and CDR2 is YFSETQ. The CDR3 is 15 amino acids. Full variable domain (remainder filled in from reference TRBV5-1 and TRBJ1-2): KAGVTQTPRYLIKTRGQQVTLSCSPISGHRSVSWYQQTPGQGLQFLFEYFSETQRNKGNFPGRFSGRQFSNSRSEMNVSTLELGDSALYLCASRPLRSANYGYTFGSGTRLTVV.

V usage is TRBV29-1 and J usage is TRBJ1-5; D remains unclear. There are 12 residues in the CDR3. Germline lookup yields CDR1 SQVTM and CDR2 ANQGSEA. The V end lost 4 bases, the J end lost 2 bases, and 6 bases lay between the germline ends. The DNA of the CDR3 is TGCAGCGTTGCGTCAGGCAATCAGCCCCAGCATTTT. This sequence encodes CSVASGNQPQHF.

The chain uses TRBV20-1 and TRBJ2-5; 9 nucleotides line up with TRBD2. Germline V lookup: CDR1 DFQATT, CDR2 SNEGSKA (reference sequence). The CDR3 length is 17 residues. V lost 5 bases, J lost 5 bases, and 18 bases stayed unmatched. The CDR3, as DNA: TGCAGTGCTTTAGAGTGGGCTAGCGGGGATGTCACGGAGACCCAGTACTTC. This translates into CSALEWASGDVTETQYF.

The CDR3 protein is CASSLPGTGSNNEQFF. The CDR3 coding sequence is TGCGCCAGCAGCCTACCCGGGACAGGGTCAAACAATGAGCAGTTCTTC. The rearrangement links TRBV5-1 to TRBJ2-1; 9 bases align to TRBD1. The CDR3 sequence is 16 residues long. Germline CDR1 is SGHRS and CDR2 is YFSETQ. V dropped 4 bases and J dropped 5; count of bases not matched to a gene: 10.

This clonotype has only a few counts. The chain links TRBV20-1 to TRBJ1-2, with no clear D. Germline loops: CDR1 DFQATT, CDR2 SNEGSKA (reference sequence). The CDR3 loop spans 11 amino acids. V was shortened by 5 bases and J by 2 bases, with 6 bases between the two germline ends. The DNA for the CDR3 is TGCAGTGCTTCGACCAACTATGGCTACACCTTC. It translates to CSASTNYGYTF.

This clonotype occurred a few times. This rearrangement joins TRBV7-2 to TRBJ2-5; D not certain. V was trimmed by 3 bases and J by 5 bases, leaving 10 bases between them. Germline V lookup: CDR1 SGHTA, CDR2 FQGNSA. There are 13 residues in the CDR3. The CDR3 nucleotides read TGTGCCAGCAGCTTGTCAGAATCTGAGACCCAGTACTTC. Its translation: CASSLSESETQYF.

This chain uses TRBV27 with TRBJ1-5; 7 positions match TRBD1. Trimming at V came to 5 bases and at J to 7 bases, leaving 5 bases not matched to a gene. There are 13 residues in the CDR3. In germline, CDR1 is MNHEY, CDR2 SMNVEV (reference sequence). The CDR3 bases are TGTGCCAGCAGTCCAAACAGGGGCCAGCCCCAGCATTTT. Amino acid sequence: CASSPNRGQPQHF.

This clonotype was seen a few times. The chain uses TRBV12-3 or TRBV12-4 and TRBJ1-5; D remains unclear. The length of the CDR3 is 12 residues. The V and J ends lost 4 bases and 7 bases respectively, with 8 bases between them. The CDR3 spells CASSSRGQPQHF. CDR3 nucleotide sequence: TGTGCCAGCAGTTCCAGAGGGCAGCCCCAGCATTTT.

This clonotype was seen only a few times. This chain uses TRBV27 with TRBJ2-7; possible D gene TRBD1, 5 bases. TRBJ2-5 explains the end of the DNA better; the J call may be wrong. CDR1 MNHEY and CDR2 SMNVEV come from the germline V gene (reference sequence). There are 13 residues in the CDR3. This CDR3 reads CASSLMQGETQYF. The CDR3 DNA sequence: TGTGCCAGCAGTTTAATGCAGGGAGAGACCCAGTACTTC.

V gene TRBV5-1 combines with J gene TRBJ2-3; unclear D gene. The V end was cut by 0 bases, the J end by 1 base, with 12 bases between. Per germline, CDR1 SGHRS and CDR2 YFSETQ. The CDR3 consists of 16 residues. The CDR3 protein is CASSLGQSPRTDTQYF. CDR3 DNA: TGCGCCAGCAGCTTGGGGCAGTCTCCCCGCACAGATACGCAGTATTTT.

This clonotype was found once. In DNA form, the CDR3 reads TGCAGTGCCCTCCCCCTGGGGACAGGGGTTTACAATGAGCAGTTCTTC. It yields the protein CSALPLGTGVYNEQFF. J is TRBJ2-1 and V is TRBV20-1, with TRBD1 matching 10 bases. This CDR3 is 16 amino acids long. Germline lookup yields CDR1 DFQATT and CDR2 SNEGSKA (reference sequence). V shed 6 bases, J shed 4 bases, and the junction held 12 bases outside the gene matches.

This clonotype has just a few counts. The gene calls are TRBV28 and TRBJ2-7; D is perhaps TRBD2 (6 bases). CDR1 is MDHEN and CDR2 is SYDVKM in the germline V gene. V lost 4 bases and J lost 4, with 14 bases in between. The CDR3 has 14 residues. This CDR3 is CASSSGLFNYEQYF. In nucleotides, the CDR3 is TGTGCCAGCAGTTCAGGACTATTTAATTACGAGCAGTACTTC.

The chain recombines TRBV5-1 with TRBJ1-6; 7 bases map to TRBD1. Germline V gives CDR1 SGHRS, CDR2 YFSETQ. The CDR3 consists of 16 residues. Germline trimming cut 1 base from V and 5 bases from J; bases unmatched to any gene: 6. The CDR3 DNA follows: TGCGCCAGCAGCTTGACGAGGGGGCCAAATAATTCACCCCTCCACTTT. Residues: CASSLTRGPNNSPLHF.

V and J are TRBV7-2 and TRBJ1-5; the D is unclear. CDR1 and CDR2 (germline): SGHTA, FQGNSA. Trimming left V 1 base short and J 0 bases short, with 10 bases between. The CDR3 runs 16 residues. The CDR3 region is CASSLGAGPSNQPQHF. The CDR3 DNA is TGTGCCAGCAGCTTAGGAGCAGGACCTAGCAATCAGCCCCAGCATTTT.

The rearrangement joins TRBV14 to TRBJ2-7; unclear D gene. Trimming pared 0 bases from V and 6 bases from J, leaving 9 bases between. Germline V gene lookup returns CDR1 SGHDN and CDR2 FVKESK. The CDR3 has 13 residues. CDR3 sequence reads: CASSQDLVLEQYF. The CDR3 DNA sequence: TGTGCCAGCAGCCAAGATCTGGTTCTCGAGCAGTACTTC. The full variable domain, in which reference TRBV14 and TRBJ2-7 provide the parts outside the CDR3, is EAGVTQFPSHSVIEKGQTVTLRCDPISGHDNLYWYRRVMGKEIKFLLHFVKESKQDESGMPNNRFLAERTGGTYSTLKVQPAELEDSGVYFCASSQDLVLEQYFGPGTRLTVT.

The rearrangement joins TRBV7-2 to TRBJ2-7; 9 bases line up with TRBD1. CDR1 is SGHTA and CDR2 is FQGNSA in the germline V gene. V shed 6 bases and J 6 bases; nucleotides not matched to a gene: 12. This CDR3 spans 15 amino acids. The CDR3 DNA reads as TGTGCCAGCAGGCACGCAGGGACAGGGACATCCGAGCAGTACTTC. It is translated as CASRHAGTGTSEQYF.

This clonotype was found once. In DNA form, the CDR3 reads TGTGCCAGCAGGGGAACCACAGGACGCACAGATACGCAGTATTTT. It specifies CASRGTTGRTDTQYF. The chain couples TRBV6-6 to TRBJ2-3, with D maybe TRBD1 (5 bases). CDR3 size: 15 residues. The V end was cut by 6 bases, the J end by 1 base, with 14 bases between. From germline, CDR1 is MNHNY and CDR2 SVGAGI (reference sequence).